The TCR beta chain under discussion was sequenced for a study of blood T cell repertoires in COVID-19. Study at large: COVID-19 samples from acute and convalescent phases originated in the United States, Italy and Spain.

Authors' processing steps: By means of reference gene primer amplification, nucleated cell counts were estimated. Here immunoSEQ multiplex PCR was the method, and the copy in TCRdb shows in-frame clones only, minus some. The DNA gave D and trimming, while V, J and clone size come from that table. The sample has some 220,000 clones, around 80% seen once. Sequencing was carried out using peripheral blood. The clonotype was recovered from a human donor in a cohort sampled during active COVID-19.

The CDR3 spells CASSPVYDGELFF. The CDR3 DNA reads as TGTGCCAGTAGTCCGGTATACGACGGGGAGCTGTTTTTT. V and J are TRBV19 and TRBJ2-2; no clear D. CDR1 LNHDA and CDR2 SQIVND come from the germline V gene (reference sequence). This CDR3 is 13 amino acids long. The V end lost 5 bases, the J end lost 7 bases, and 11 bases lay between the germline ends.